This T cell receptor (beta chain) comes out of a study of T cell responses to AZD1222 COVID-19 vaccine. Assay: immunoSEQ multiplex PCR; the TCRdb copy retains only in-frame clones and omits some. In the table there are tens of thousands of clones, 85% of which are singletons. J lost 0 bases, V lost 8 bases, and 18 bases had no gene match. In germline, CDR1 is GTSNPN, CDR2 SVGIG (reference sequence). The CDR3 is 18 residues long. Findings and limits, study-wide: Clonal diversity was possibly underestimated, and the donors were mostly white British, with more females. There were vaccine-associated CD4 TCRs across spike, dominant at 160-218 and 743-854. In the spike-specific TCR repertoire, nearly half reportedly target unmutated variant regions.

This clone appeared once. As yet, its antigen is unknown. The clonotype originates from an adult in good health. The sequencing used peripheral blood, collected on day 0 of AZD1222 vaccination. The chain carries TRBV30 and TRBJ2-3, with 9 nucleotides matching TRBD2. The CDR3 sequence is CAQKSQRGAVSSTDTQYF. CDR3 nucleotides: TGTGCCCAAAAAAGTCAGCGGGGGGCTGTTTCTAGCACAGATACGCAGTATTTT.